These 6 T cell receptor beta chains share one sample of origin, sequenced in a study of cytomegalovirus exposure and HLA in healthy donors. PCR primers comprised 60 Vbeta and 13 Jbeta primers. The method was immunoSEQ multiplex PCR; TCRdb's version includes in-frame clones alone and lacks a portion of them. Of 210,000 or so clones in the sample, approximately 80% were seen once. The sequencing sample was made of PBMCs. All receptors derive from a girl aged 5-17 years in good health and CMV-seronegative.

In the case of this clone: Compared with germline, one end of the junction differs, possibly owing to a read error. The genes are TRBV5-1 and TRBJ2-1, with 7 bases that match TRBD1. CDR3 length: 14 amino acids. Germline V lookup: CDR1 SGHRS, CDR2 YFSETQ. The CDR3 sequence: CASSRQGSDNEQFF. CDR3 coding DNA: TGCGCCAGCAGCCGACAGGGCTCCGACAATGAGCAGTTCTTC.

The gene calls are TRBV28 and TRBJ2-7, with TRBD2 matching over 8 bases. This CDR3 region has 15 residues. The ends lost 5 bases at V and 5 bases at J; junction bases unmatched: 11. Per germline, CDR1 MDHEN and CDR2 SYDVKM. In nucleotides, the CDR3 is TGTGCCAGCAGTATACCCGGGACTAGTCGGGACGAGCAGTACTTC. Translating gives CASSIPGTSRDEQYF.

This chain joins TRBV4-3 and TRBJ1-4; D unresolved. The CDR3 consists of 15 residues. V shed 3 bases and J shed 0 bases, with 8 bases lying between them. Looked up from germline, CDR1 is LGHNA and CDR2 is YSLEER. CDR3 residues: CASSQLFSTNEKLFF. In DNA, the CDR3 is TGCGCCAGCAGCCAGCTATTTTCAACTAATGAAAAACTGTTTTTT.

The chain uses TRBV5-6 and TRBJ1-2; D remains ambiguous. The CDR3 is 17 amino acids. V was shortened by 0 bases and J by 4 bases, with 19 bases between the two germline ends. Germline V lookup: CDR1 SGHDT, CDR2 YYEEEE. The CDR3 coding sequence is TGTGCCAGCAGCTTGGTGGGAGGGATGTACCCGGGCTATGGCTACACCTTC. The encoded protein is CASSLVGGMYPGYGYTF.

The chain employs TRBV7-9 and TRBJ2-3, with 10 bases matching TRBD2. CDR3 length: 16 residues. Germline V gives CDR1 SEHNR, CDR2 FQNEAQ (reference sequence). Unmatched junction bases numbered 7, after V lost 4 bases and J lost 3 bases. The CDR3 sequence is CASSSIAGGRTDTQYF. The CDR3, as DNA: TGTGCCAGCAGCTCGATAGCGGGGGGTAGGACAGATACGCAGTATTTT.

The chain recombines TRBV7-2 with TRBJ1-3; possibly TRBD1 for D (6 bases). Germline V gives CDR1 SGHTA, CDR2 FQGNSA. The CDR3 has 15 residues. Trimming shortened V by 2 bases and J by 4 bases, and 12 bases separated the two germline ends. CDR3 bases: TGTGCCAGCAGCTTAAGGCAGGGGTACGGAAACACCATATATTTT. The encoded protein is CASSLRQGYGNTIYF.